The 4 T cell receptor beta chains presented below share a single source sample, sequenced in a study of cytomegalovirus exposure and HLA in healthy donors. Primers for the PCR totalled 60 Vbeta and 13 Jbeta. The table came from immunoSEQ multiplex PCR; TCRdb's copy has only in-frame clones and leaves some out. The data contain some 69,000 clones, around 85% of them seen just once; the ten biggest clones take up 2.9%. The sequenced material came from PBMCs. All receptors come from a woman aged 30 to 39 in good health and CMV-seronegative.

This rearrangement joins TRBV29-1 to TRBJ2-5; 11 nucleotides line up with TRBD2. Germline CDR1 SQVTM, CDR2 ANQGSEA. The CDR3 runs to 17 residues. The V segment lost 2 bases and the J segment 5 bases; nucleotides outside the gene matches: 13. This chain's CDR3 is CSVEIAGGLGFLETQYF. CDR3 DNA sequence: TGCAGCGTTGAAATAGCGGGGGGGCTTGGGTTTCTGGAGACCCAGTACTTC.

V and J are TRBV11-3 and TRBJ2-7, with a possible D match to TRBD2 (5 bases). V lost 3 bases, J lost 3 bases, and 9 bases lay in between. There are 13 residues in the CDR3. Germline V gives CDR1 SGHNT, CDR2 YENEEA. Written as DNA, the CDR3 is TGTGCCAGCAGCTTGGACTGGCTCTACGAGCAGTACGTC. This translates into CASSLDWLYEQYV.

The chain's CDR3 is CASSPAGGPWAGELFF. The CDR3 DNA sequence: TGTGCCAGCAGCCCCGCGGGAGGGCCTTGGGCCGGGGAGCTGTTTTTT. The chain employs TRBV7-2 and TRBJ2-2; 9 nucleotides match TRBD2. The J segment lost 6 bases and the V segment lost 5 bases, leaving 10 bases of the junction unmatched. This CDR3 comprises 16 residues. The germline V gene has CDR1 SGHTA and CDR2 FQGNSA.

The chain has TRBV11-3 and TRBJ2-3, with 7 bases fitting TRBD2. The CDR3 spans 13 residues. In germline, CDR1 is SGHNT, CDR2 YENEEA. J lost 8 bases, V lost 1 base, and 3 bases had no gene match. CDR3: CASSLVGGGTQYF. The CDR3 DNA is TGTGCCAGCAGCTTAGTGGGCGGGGGTACGCAGTATTTT.